The rows below give T cell receptor beta chains drawn from one sample of a study of blood T cells in healthy people across ages. TCRdb itself ran the 5' RACE reads through MiXCR, one entry per CDR3 protein. This table has roughly 1.6 million distinct CDR3 sequences, roughly 30% appearing once. The sequencing input was blood. These receptors all come from a woman in her 30s in good health. Each CDR3 is given without its conserved first and last residue. Each record gives: J gene, CDR3 length, V gene, clone size, CDR3 protein. Clone size is shown for a subset of rows, as once, few, many or a class of expanded clone.

j_call: TRBJ2-3
cdr3_length: 13
v_call: TRBV7-9
clone_size: once
cdr3_aa: ACSSTGAATDTQY

j_call: TRBJ2-7
cdr3_length: 10
v_call: TRBV24-1
clone_size: few
cdr3_aa: ATSVGPHEQY

j_call: TRBJ2-3
cdr3_length: 15
v_call: TRBV6-6
clone_size: -
cdr3_aa: ASSYSSGSVHTDTQY

j_call: TRBJ2-7
cdr3_length: 13
v_call: TRBV20-1
clone_size: -
cdr3_aa: SAAGSGREPYEQY

j_call: -
cdr3_length: 11
v_call: TRBV6-6
clone_size: -
cdr3_aa: ASSDGGPCEQY

j_call: TRBJ2-1
cdr3_length: 14
v_call: TRBV5-5
clone_size: few
cdr3_aa: ASSSWTGEGYNEQF

j_call: TRBJ2-1
cdr3_length: 12
v_call: TRBV6-2/TRBV6-3
clone_size: few
cdr3_aa: ASARGGGYNEQF

j_call: TRBJ2-3
cdr3_length: 15
v_call: TRBV7-3
clone_size: -
cdr3_aa: VSSPSVVGGEEDTQY

j_call: TRBJ1-5
cdr3_length: 13
v_call: TRBV5-1
clone_size: -
cdr3_aa: ASSLDWTSNQPQH

j_call: TRBJ2-1
cdr3_length: 15
v_call: TRBV5-1
clone_size: few
cdr3_aa: ASSLATSAASYNEQF

j_call: TRBJ2-1
cdr3_length: 11
v_call: TRBV19
clone_size: -
cdr3_aa: ASSNRDYNEQF

j_call: TRBJ1-6
cdr3_length: 16
v_call: TRBV7-9
clone_size: -
cdr3_aa: ASSIGTPDGSYNSPLH

j_call: TRBJ2-1
cdr3_length: 12
v_call: TRBV5-1
clone_size: few
cdr3_aa: ASSLGSGGREQF

j_call: TRBJ2-1
cdr3_length: 17
v_call: TRBV15
clone_size: many
cdr3_aa: ATSRDMTGGRDSYNEQF

j_call: TRBJ1-1
cdr3_length: 9
v_call: TRBV29-1
clone_size: few
cdr3_aa: SVVQTTEAF

j_call: TRBJ1-5
cdr3_length: 15
v_call: TRBV7-2
clone_size: -
cdr3_aa: ASSLSLGTPSNQPQH

j_call: TRBJ2-7
cdr3_length: 13
v_call: TRBV12-3/TRBV12-4
clone_size: few
cdr3_aa: ASSFGGLAGYEQY

j_call: TRBJ2-1
cdr3_length: 12
v_call: TRBV9
clone_size: few
cdr3_aa: ASSDGFLGGEQF

j_call: TRBJ2-7
cdr3_length: 18
v_call: TRBV27
clone_size: -
cdr3_aa: ASSLSSYPATSGRAHEQY

j_call: TRBJ2-3
cdr3_length: 10
v_call: TRBV20-1
clone_size: -
cdr3_aa: SVFWSGDTQY

j_call: TRBJ2-3
cdr3_length: 9
v_call: TRBV20-1
clone_size: few
cdr3_aa: SAKWGDTQY

j_call: TRBJ1-1
cdr3_length: 14
v_call: TRBV15
clone_size: -
cdr3_aa: ATSRRQGIGNTEAF

j_call: TRBJ2-3
cdr3_length: 12
v_call: TRBV7-2
clone_size: few
cdr3_aa: ASSRRTSTGTQY

j_call: TRBJ2-7
cdr3_length: 13
v_call: TRBV28
clone_size: few
cdr3_aa: AGSSTGWSSYEQY

j_call: TRBJ1-2
cdr3_length: 9
v_call: TRBV29-1
clone_size: few
cdr3_aa: SVEAGSGYT

j_call: TRBJ2-1
cdr3_length: 12
v_call: TRBV5-1
clone_size: many
cdr3_aa: ASSLTDSYNEQF

j_call: TRBJ2-5
cdr3_length: 11
v_call: TRBV30
clone_size: -
cdr3_aa: AWSTDDWETQY

j_call: TRBJ1-2
cdr3_length: 12
v_call: TRBV4-2
clone_size: -
cdr3_aa: ASSQNQGANGYT

j_call: TRBJ2-1
cdr3_length: 14
v_call: TRBV6-2/TRBV6-3
clone_size: -
cdr3_aa: ANRSGGGQHYNEQF

j_call: TRBJ2-7
cdr3_length: 13
v_call: TRBV4-1
clone_size: few
cdr3_aa: ASSQGGEAPYEQY

j_call: TRBJ2-7
cdr3_length: 12
v_call: TRBV18
clone_size: -
cdr3_aa: ASSPGQPPSEQY

j_call: TRBJ1-2
cdr3_length: 15
v_call: TRBV12-3/TRBV12-4
clone_size: few
cdr3_aa: ASRTQGAHGHSNGYT

j_call: TRBJ1-6
cdr3_length: 11
v_call: TRBV11-3
clone_size: -
cdr3_aa: ASSFRLDSPLH

j_call: TRBJ2-2
cdr3_length: 12
v_call: TRBV5-1
clone_size: -
cdr3_aa: ASSLNSGTGELF

j_call: TRBJ2-1
cdr3_length: 11
v_call: TRBV24-1
clone_size: -
cdr3_aa: ATSDPGNNEQF

j_call: TRBJ1-2
cdr3_length: 13
v_call: TRBV7-9
clone_size: many
cdr3_aa: ASTPDSGATRGYT

j_call: TRBJ2-7
cdr3_length: 10
v_call: TRBV28
clone_size: many
cdr3_aa: ASSRTTYEQY

j_call: TRBJ2-1
cdr3_length: 13
v_call: TRBV20-1
clone_size: -
cdr3_aa: SARARDGVYNEQF

j_call: TRBJ2-5
cdr3_length: 14
v_call: TRBV20-1
clone_size: -
cdr3_aa: SALRGYGGRQETQY

j_call: TRBJ2-4
cdr3_length: 11
v_call: TRBV12-3/TRBV12-4
clone_size: few
cdr3_aa: ASSFQTLNIQY

j_call: TRBJ2-1
cdr3_length: 13
v_call: TRBV5-1
clone_size: many
cdr3_aa: ASSTSGASYNEQF

j_call: TRBJ2-1
cdr3_length: 15
v_call: TRBV28
clone_size: few
cdr3_aa: ASSPTRGLAGGWEQF

j_call: TRBJ2-2
cdr3_length: 12
v_call: TRBV20-1
clone_size: -
cdr3_aa: SASIPGGFGELF

j_call: TRBJ2-3
cdr3_length: 7
v_call: TRBV20-1
clone_size: few
cdr3_aa: SLPDTQY

j_call: TRBJ2-3
cdr3_length: 16
v_call: TRBV29-1
clone_size: few
cdr3_aa: SVAVLLGTPASTDTQY

j_call: TRBJ2-6
cdr3_length: 16
v_call: TRBV9
clone_size: -
cdr3_aa: ASSPLRGYPSGANVLT

j_call: -
cdr3_length: 13
v_call: TRBV12-3/TRBV12-4
clone_size: -
cdr3_aa: ASSLRYRDSYEQY

j_call: TRBJ1-1
cdr3_length: 9
v_call: TRBV29-1
clone_size: -
cdr3_aa: SVGQSTEAF

j_call: TRBJ1-6
cdr3_length: 12
v_call: TRBV7-9
clone_size: few
cdr3_aa: ASSPSLGWSPLH

j_call: TRBJ2-1
cdr3_length: 12
v_call: TRBV20-1
clone_size: -
cdr3_aa: SARVAETYDEQF

j_call: TRBJ2-5
cdr3_length: 18
v_call: TRBV18
clone_size: -
cdr3_aa: ASSPPNETGWHTPTETQY

j_call: TRBJ1-1
cdr3_length: 14
v_call: TRBV2
clone_size: few
cdr3_aa: ASRSGQQILNTEAF

j_call: TRBJ2-5
cdr3_length: 12
v_call: TRBV29-1
clone_size: many
cdr3_aa: SVEDRLWEETQY

j_call: TRBJ2-7
cdr3_length: 13
v_call: TRBV12-3/TRBV12-4
clone_size: -
cdr3_aa: ASSLELGGLGEQY